This TCR beta chain was captured in a study of blood T cell repertoires in COVID-19. Study overall: Italy, Spain and the United States were the sources of the convalescent and acute COVID-19 samples.

Assay used: immunoSEQ multiplex PCR; TCRdb lists only in-frame clones, some missing. The sample carries some 160,000 clones, more than 70% recorded once. The CDR3 runs 15 residues. V shed 6 bases, J shed 3 bases, and the junction held 9 bases outside the gene matches. CDR1 is SGHDN and CDR2 is FVKESK in the germline V gene. This TCR derives from a man between 60 and 75 years old with acute or convalescent COVID-19. The specimen sequenced was peripheral blood. V usage is TRBV14 and J usage is TRBJ2-7, with TRBD1 matching 9 bases. The CDR3 nucleotides are TGTGCCAGCAGTCCCGGGACAGGGTTTATCTACGAGCAGTACTTC. Translation gives CASSPGTGFIYEQYF.